This TCR beta chain originates from a study of blood T cell repertoires in COVID-19. On the study more broadly: Samples came from the United States, Italy and Spain, spanning acute and convalescent COVID-19. T cells, B-cell-depleted T cells, or PBMCs supplied cDNA or gDNA.

V was pared by 5 bases and J by 3 bases, with 11 bases between. Germline V lookup: CDR1 MNHEY, CDR2 SVGAGI. CDR3 size: 14 residues. Sequenced by immunoSEQ multiplex PCR; TCRdb stores in-frame clones only, minus some. Of 360,000 or so clones detected, approximately 90% appear once; the ten largest clones hold 3% to 4.5%. The rearrangement joins TRBV6-5 to TRBJ1-5; D gene unclear. The TCR sequence derives from a woman in her sixties or seventies with COVID-19, enrolled during active disease. What was sequenced was peripheral blood. CDR3: CASSRVISNQPQHF. CDR3 sequence (DNA): TGTGCCAGCAGTCGGGTAATCTCCAATCAGCCCCAGCATTTT.